The rows below give T cell receptor beta chains drawn from one sample of a study of prognosis after radiotherapy for stage I lung cancer. A single record per CDR3 protein comes from TCRdb applying MiXCR to the multiplex PCR reads. The data contain 30,000 to 40,000 distinct CDR3 sequences, about 31% of them seen just once; the ten biggest clones take up around 29%. Sequenced material: PBMCs, taken before or after stereotactic body radiation therapy (not recorded which). The receptors were sampled from a donor at least 50 years old with non-small cell lung cancer. Both conserved end residues are part of each CDR3. Each record gives: CDR3 protein, CDR3 DNA, D gene, J gene, clone size, V gene. D genes are given only for firm matches. Some rows mark clone size as missing; the rest say once, few, many or name a class of expanded clone.

CDR3 protein: CASSLNRGSNYGYTF; CDR3 DNA: TGTGCCAGCAGCTTAAACAGGGGGAGTAACTATGGCTACACCTTC; D gene: TRBD1; J gene: TRBJ1-2; clone size: -; V gene: TRBV5-4
CDR3 protein: CASSPVSGVDYGYTF; CDR3 DNA: TGTGCCAGCAGCCCAGTGTCGGGAGTAGACTATGGCTACACCTTC; D gene: -; J gene: TRBJ1-2; clone size: many; V gene: TRBV7-3
CDR3 protein: CASTHALGTPKTGANVLTF; CDR3 DNA: TGTGCCAGCACCCACGCCCTAGGGACACCAAAAACTGGGGCCAACGTCCTGACTTTC; D gene: -; J gene: TRBJ2-6; clone size: -; V gene: TRBV6-1
CDR3 protein: CASSDGQLLESLHF; CDR3 DNA: TGCGCCAGCAGCGATGGACAGCTCCTTGAATCCCTCCACTTT; D gene: -; J gene: TRBJ1-6; clone size: -; V gene: TRBV5-1
CDR3 protein: CAWNPIGLETQYF; CDR3 DNA: TGTGCCTGGAACCCGATCGGGCTAGAGACCCAGTACTTC; D gene: -; J gene: TRBJ2-5; clone size: many; V gene: TRBV30
CDR3 protein: CASTLGGASDTQYF; CDR3 DNA: TGTGCCAGCACTCTCGGGGGGGCGTCGGATACGCAGTATTTT; D gene: TRBD2; J gene: TRBJ2-3; clone size: many; V gene: TRBV27
CDR3 protein: CSARDVQGIGYTF; CDR3 DNA: TGCAGTGCTAGAGATGTGCAGGGCATTGGCTACACCTTC; D gene: -; J gene: TRBJ1-2; clone size: many; V gene: TRBV20-1
CDR3 protein: CASGLANTEAFF; CDR3 DNA: TGTGCTAGTGGGTTGGCGAACACTGAAGCTTTCTTT; D gene: -; J gene: TRBJ1-1; clone size: -; V gene: TRBV12-5
CDR3 protein: CASSMYRNEQFF; CDR3 DNA: TGTGCCAGTAGTATGTACAGAAATGAGCAGTTCTTC; D gene: -; J gene: TRBJ2-1; clone size: many; V gene: TRBV19
CDR3 protein: CASSEDRPNTEAFF; CDR3 DNA: TGCGCCAGCAGTGAGGACAGGCCGAACACTGAAGCTTTCTTT; D gene: -; J gene: TRBJ1-1; clone size: many; V gene: TRBV10-2
CDR3 protein: CASSGGPGQGAGTQYF; CDR3 DNA: TGTGCCAGCAGCGGGGGCCCGGGACAGGGGGCCGGGACCCAGTACTTC; D gene: TRBD1; J gene: TRBJ2-5; clone size: many; V gene: TRBV5-6
CDR3 protein: CASSALSYEQYF; CDR3 DNA: TGTGCCAGCAGTGCCCTCTCCTACGAGCAGTACTTC; D gene: -; J gene: TRBJ2-7; clone size: many; V gene: TRBV2
CDR3 protein: CASSSHPDRYGYTF; CDR3 DNA: TGTGCCAGCAGTTCCCACCCCGACAGATATGGCTACACCTTC; D gene: -; J gene: TRBJ1-2; clone size: many; V gene: TRBV28
CDR3 protein: CASSLLAHNSPLHF; CDR3 DNA: TGTGCCAGCAGCTTATTGGCTCATAATTCACCCCTCCACTTT; D gene: -; J gene: TRBJ1-6; clone size: medium-sized; V gene: TRBV7-3
CDR3 protein: CATTGTSGDYNEQFF; CDR3 DNA: TGTGCCACTACCGGGACTAGCGGGGATTACAATGAGCAGTTCTTC; D gene: TRBD2; J gene: TRBJ2-1; clone size: -; V gene: TRBV6-1
CDR3 protein: CASSLEGGRLGGNTIYF; CDR3 DNA: TGTGCCAGCAGCTTAGAGGGGGGCCGGCTAGGTGGAAACACCATATATTTT; D gene: -; J gene: TRBJ1-3; clone size: many; V gene: TRBV7-6
CDR3 protein: CASSDSSGYGYTF; CDR3 DNA: TGTGCCAGCAGTGACTCCTCCGGGTATGGCTACACCTTC; D gene: -; J gene: TRBJ1-2; clone size: many; V gene: TRBV6-1
CDR3 protein: CASSTPPGQCNSPLHF; CDR3 DNA: TGTGCCAGTAGTACCCCGCCGGGACAGTGTAATTCACCCCTCCACTTT; D gene: TRBD1; J gene: TRBJ1-6; clone size: -; V gene: TRBV19
CDR3 protein: CASSIGQGAGNTEAFF; CDR3 DNA: TGTGCCAGCAGCATAGGACAGGGGGCGGGAAACACTGAAGCTTTCTTT; D gene: TRBD1; J gene: TRBJ1-1; clone size: many; V gene: TRBV5-4
CDR3 protein: CASSQVGGEQYF; CDR3 DNA: TGTGCCAGCAGCCAAGTGGGGGGGGAGCAGTACTTC; D gene: TRBD2; J gene: TRBJ2-7; clone size: many; V gene: TRBV3-1
CDR3 protein: CASSYSKIAGTPQHF; CDR3 DNA: TGTGCCAGCAGTTACTCGAAGATTGCTGGGACGCCCCAGCATTTT; D gene: -; J gene: TRBJ1-5; clone size: many; V gene: TRBV6-5
CDR3 protein: CASSSEQGAEPFF; CDR3 DNA: TGTGCCAGCAGCTCCGAGCAGGGGGCTGAACCTTTCTTT; D gene: TRBD1; J gene: TRBJ1-1; clone size: -; V gene: TRBV7-9
CDR3 protein: CSASTQGGSGNTIYF; CDR3 DNA: TGCAGTGCTAGTACCCAGGGCGGTTCTGGAAACACCATATATTTT; D gene: -; J gene: TRBJ1-3; clone size: many; V gene: TRBV20-1